The 3 T cell receptor beta chains in this list originate from one sample, sequenced in a study of blood T cell repertoires in COVID-19 (TCRdb year 2020). Library preparation employed the immunoSEQ multiplex PCR assay. Here the immuneACCESS table is served through TCRdb, limited to in-frame sequences with V and J called. Missing clones are a known gap in these copies; in checked studies unresolved V genes cover under half, and the rest lacks a known reason. The sample has 220,000 or so clones on record, 70% to 90% of them singletons. The ten largest clones take up 0.85% to 0.9% of the sample. The sample consisted of PBMCs or T cells enriched from blood (not recorded which). These TCRs come from a middle-aged man who had been exposed to COVID-19.

The chain recombines TRBV9 with TRBJ2-3, with 8 bases identical to TRBD2. In germline, CDR1 is SGDLS, CDR2 YYNGEE. The CDR3 is 16 residues long. With 0 bases clipped from V and 2 bases from J, the junction kept 5 bases outside the gene matches. Written as DNA, the CDR3 is TGTGCCAGCAGCGTAGGTCAGCGGGGGACCACAGATACGCAGTATTTT. It encodes CASSVGQRGTTDTQYF.

This chain connects TRBV6-5 to TRBJ2-7; TRBD2 agrees at 9 bases. CDR1 and CDR2 from the germline V gene are MNHEY and SVGAGI. This CDR3 has 15 amino acids. V lost 5 bases and J lost 7; bases outside the gene matches: 12. The CDR3 sequence is CASSRAGGLVGEQYF. Here the CDR3 DNA reads TGTGCCAGCAGTCGAGCGGGGGGCCTAGTAGGGGAGCAGTACTTC.

As concerns this clone: It is unclear where the CDR3 begins or ends on the DNA, so no DNA is shown, and the CDR3 is as TCRdb lists it. The chain is built from TRBV11-2 and TRBJ2-7; the D call of TRBD2 is as the table states it, not checked on the DNA. CDR1 and CDR2 (germline): SGHAT, FQNNGV. Including both end residues, the CDR3 is 13 amino acids long. The CDR3 here is CASSLDMVAGGTW.